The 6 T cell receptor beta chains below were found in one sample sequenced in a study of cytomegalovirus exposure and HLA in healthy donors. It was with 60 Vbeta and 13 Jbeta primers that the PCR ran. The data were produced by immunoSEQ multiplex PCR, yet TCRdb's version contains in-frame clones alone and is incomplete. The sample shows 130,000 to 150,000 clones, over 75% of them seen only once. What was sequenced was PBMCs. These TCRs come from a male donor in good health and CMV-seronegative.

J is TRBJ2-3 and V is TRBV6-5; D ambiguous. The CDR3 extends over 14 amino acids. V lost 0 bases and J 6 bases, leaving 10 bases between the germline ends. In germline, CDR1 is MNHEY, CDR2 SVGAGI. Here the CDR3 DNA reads TGTGCCAGCAGTTACTCGACTTTGGCGGATACGCAGTATTTT. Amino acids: CASSYSTLADTQYF.

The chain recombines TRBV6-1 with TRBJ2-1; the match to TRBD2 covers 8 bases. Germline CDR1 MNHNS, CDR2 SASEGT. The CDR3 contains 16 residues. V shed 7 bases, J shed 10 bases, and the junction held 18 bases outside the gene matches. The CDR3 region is CASNDTRGSGIIEQFF. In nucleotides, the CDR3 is TGTGCCAGCAATGATACCAGGGGTAGCGGGATAATCGAGCAGTTCTTC.

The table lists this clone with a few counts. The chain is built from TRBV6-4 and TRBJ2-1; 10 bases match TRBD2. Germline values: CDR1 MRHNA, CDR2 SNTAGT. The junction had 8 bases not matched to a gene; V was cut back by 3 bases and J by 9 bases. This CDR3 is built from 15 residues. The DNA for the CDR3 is TGTGCCAGCAGTGAGTGGCTAGCGGGAGTTAGTGAGCAGTTCTTC. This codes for CASSEWLAGVSEQFF.

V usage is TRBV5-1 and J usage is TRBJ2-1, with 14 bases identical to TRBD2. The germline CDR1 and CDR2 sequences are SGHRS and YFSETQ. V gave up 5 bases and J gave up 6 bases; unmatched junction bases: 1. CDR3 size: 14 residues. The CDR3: CASRGTSGGNEQFF. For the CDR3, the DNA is TGCGCCAGCAGAGGGACTAGCGGGGGCAATGAGCAGTTCTTC.

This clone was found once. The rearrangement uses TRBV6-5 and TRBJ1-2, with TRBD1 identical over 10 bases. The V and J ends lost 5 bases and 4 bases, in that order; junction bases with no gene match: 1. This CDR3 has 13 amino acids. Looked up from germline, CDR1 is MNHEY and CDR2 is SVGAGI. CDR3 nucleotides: TGTGCCAGCAGTCGGACAGGGGGCTATGGCTACACCTTC. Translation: CASSRTGGYGYTF.

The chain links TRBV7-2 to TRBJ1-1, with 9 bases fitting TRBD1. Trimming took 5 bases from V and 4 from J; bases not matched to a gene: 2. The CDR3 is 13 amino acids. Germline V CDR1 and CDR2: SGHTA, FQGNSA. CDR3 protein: CASSQQGATEAFF. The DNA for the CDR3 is TGTGCCAGCAGCCAACAGGGGGCCACTGAAGCTTTCTTT.